This TCR beta chain emerged from a study of sequential checkpoint blockade in melanoma. Study context: Maintenance nivolumab came after either treatment sequence.

Stated treatment: randomized to nivolumab then ipilimumab (arm A) or the reverse (arm B). DNA-damaging chemotherapy had not been given to any patient beforehand. Sorted cells were live CD3+CD8+, lacking CD19 and CD56, from PBMCs. The assay was immunoSEQ multiplex PCR, and TCRdb's table has in-frame clones only and misses some. The sample yields around 18,000 clones, around 74% seen once. The TCR was taken from a human donor with melanoma. This sample comprised CD8+ T cells sorted from blood (inferred from file names), obtained from a patient given nivolumab and ipilimumab in sequence.

The CDR3 sequence: CASSTSPLSNEQFF. The CDR3 DNA follows: TGTGCCAGCAGTACTAGCCCCCTCTCCAATGAGCAGTTCTTC. The chain uses TRBV27 and TRBJ2-1, with D perhaps TRBD2 (6 bases). The CDR3 contains 14 residues. The V end lost 5 bases, the J end lost 6 bases, and 14 bases lay between the germline ends. Per germline, CDR1 MNHEY and CDR2 SMNVEV (reference sequence).